Below are 12 T cell receptor beta chains sequenced from a single sample in a study of blood T cell repertoires in COVID-19. Measured with immunoSEQ multiplex PCR; TCRdb has only the in-frame clones, and not every one. The sample records roughly 30,000 clones, approximately 89% being singletons. Sequencing was performed on peripheral blood. These receptors all stem from a man in his sixties with acute or convalescent COVID-19.

The chain recombines TRBV25-1 with TRBJ2-2, with D perhaps matching TRBD2 (6 bases). This CDR3 has 16 amino acids. V gave up 4 bases and J gave up 2 bases, with 14 bases separating them. Germline loops: CDR1 MGHDK, CDR2 SYGVNS. This CDR3 is CASSAPGTSNTGELFF. The CDR3 DNA reads as TGTGCCAGCAGTGCCCCCGGGACTTCCAACACCGGGGAGCTGTTTTTT.

V usage is TRBV19 and J usage is TRBJ1-4; the match to TRBD1 covers 9 bases. Trimming at V came to 2 bases and at J to 7 bases, leaving 5 bases not matched to a gene. Germline CDR1 and CDR2: LNHDA and SQIVND (reference sequence). CDR3 length: 15 amino acids. CDR3 DNA sequence: TGTGCCAGTAGTATACAACAGGGGGCGGGTGAAAAACTGTTTTTT. Residues: CASSIQQGAGEKLFF.

The V gene is TRBV18, the J gene TRBJ2-1; D remains ambiguous. The CDR3 has 15 residues. V lost 3 bases and J 10 bases, leaving 19 bases between the germline ends. Germline loops: CDR1 KGHSH, CDR2 LQKENI. Here the CDR3 reads CASSPGAPPAWEQFF. The CDR3 coding sequence is TGTGCCAGCTCACCCGGAGCGCCCCCCGCCTGGGAGCAGTTCTTC.

The V gene is TRBV10-3, the J gene TRBJ2-7, with TRBD2 matching 13 bases. Looked up from germline, CDR1 is ENHRY and CDR2 is SYGVKD. There are 15 residues in the CDR3. V shed 2 bases, J shed 5 bases, and the junction held 3 bases outside the gene matches. The CDR3 bases are TGTGCCATCAGTGAGGCAGGACTAGCGGGAGACGAGCAGTACGTC. This encodes CAISEAGLAGDEQYV.

This clone was counted a single time. The chain joins TRBV5-1 to TRBJ1-4; TRBD1 might be the D (6 bases). The CDR3 extends over 16 amino acids. With 2 bases removed from V and 0 bases from J, the gap between germline ends came to 11 bases. Germline values: CDR1 SGHRS, CDR2 YFSETQ. The CDR3 here is CASSFTTGTTNEKLFF. The CDR3 DNA sequence: TGCGCCAGCAGCTTCACAACAGGGACAACTAATGAAAAACTGTTTTTT.

The V call is TRBV27, the J call TRBJ2-5; weak D call: TRBD1 (5 bases). The CDR3 covers 14 residues. V was shortened by 2 bases and J by 5 bases, with 12 bases between the two germline ends. Germline V gives CDR1 MNHEY, CDR2 SMNVEV (reference sequence). The CDR3 sequence is CASSLLQGGETQYF. The CDR3 region has the DNA TGTGCCAGCAGTTTACTGCAGGGTGGTGAGACCCAGTACTTC.

V gene TRBV11-2 combines with J gene TRBJ1-3; D is undetermined. Trimming took 3 bases from V and 2 from J, leaving 5 bases between them. Germline-derived CDR1 and CDR2 are SGHAT and FQNNGV. The CDR3 totals 13 residues. The CDR3 region has the DNA TGTGCCAGCAGCTTTAGAACTGGAAACACCATATATTTT. It translates to CASSFRTGNTIYF.

The gene calls are TRBV4-2 and TRBJ2-7, with 9 nucleotides matching TRBD1. After removal of 4 bases from V and 7 bases from J, the junction contained 5 bases not matched to a gene. From germline, CDR1 is LGHNA and CDR2 YNFKEQ. This CDR3 is 13 amino acids long. The DNA of the CDR3 is TGTGCCAGCAGCCTCCGGGACAGGGAGGAGCAGTACGTC. Translation gives CASSLRDREEQYV.

This chain uses TRBV2 with TRBJ2-7; 10 bases align to TRBD1. CDR3 length: 14 residues. With 6 bases clipped from V and 3 bases from J, the junction kept 5 bases outside the gene matches. From germline, CDR1 is SNHLY and CDR2 FYNNEI. In DNA, the CDR3 is TGTGCCAGCAGCCTGACAGGGGGCCACTACGAGCAGTACGTC. This translates into CASSLTGGHYEQYV.

This chain connects TRBV7-2 to TRBJ2-1; 7 bases line up with TRBD1. Germline V CDR1 and CDR2: SGHTA, FQGNSA. The CDR3 is 15 amino acids. Trimming cost V 5 bases and J 5 bases; bases outside gene matches: 9. Written as DNA, the CDR3 is TGTGCCAGCAGCCTCTACAGGGGTTCGGACAATGAGCAGTTCTTC. It encodes CASSLYRGSDNEQFF.

The chain uses TRBV5-6 and TRBJ2-5; 8 bases line up with TRBD2. Germline V gene lookup returns CDR1 SGHDT and CDR2 YYEEEE. With V trimmed by 3 bases and J by 4 bases, 5 bases remained unmatched. This CDR3 is 14 amino acids long. The DNA for the CDR3 is TGTGCCAGCAGCTGGGGACTAGGGCGAGAGACCCAGTACTTC. This codes for CASSWGLGRETQYF.

CDR3 sequence: CARDSGSETGELFF. The CDR3 DNA reads as TGTGCCAGAGATAGCGGGAGTGAGACCGGGGAGCTGTTTTTT. The chain recombines TRBV2 with TRBJ2-2; 9 bases match TRBD2. With V trimmed by 9 bases and J by 5 bases, 7 bases remained unmatched. The CDR3 runs 14 residues. Germline V gene sequence: CDR1 SNHLY, CDR2 FYNNEI.